The clone carrying this T cell receptor (beta chain) was found a few times. Its antigen is undetermined. Genes and germline come from the mouse. Read sequence stops 1 residue before the CDR3 end, and the germline J gene provides the missing end. Time point denoted: mouse harvest day 14 after allogeneic transplant. Tail vein injection delivered 10^7 T-cell-depleted bone marrow cells and 10^6 splenic CD5+ T cells. Mice had MHC-mismatched B6 into BALB/c GVHD, sampled day 7 or 14. These data are taken from a study of tissue T cells after allogeneic stem cell transplantation. Using immunoSEQ multiplex PCR, the repertoire was profiled, and TCRdb retains in-frame clones only, with some absent. The data hold just over 3,000 clones, with around 43% observed a single time. Overall study results and limits: Shared clones across patients were few; motif clustering revealed tissue-specific shared signatures.

V trimming: 4 bases; J trimming: 4 bases; junction bases outside the gene matches: 1. This CDR3 is built from 14 residues. The germline V gene has CDR1 SNHLY and CDR2 FYNGKV (reference sequence). Sequencing was done on a sample of gut tissue. This clonotype originated in a female BALB/c mouse given C57BL/6 T cells with graft-versus-host disease after an allogeneic hematopoietic cell transplant. V gene TRBV3 combines with J gene TRBJ2-2; 9 bases are a match to TRBD1. The sequenced part of the CDR3 DNA is TGTGCCAGCAGCTGGGGACAGGGCACCGGGCAGCTCTAC. This gives the protein CASSWGQGTGQLY. The CDR3 reads in full as CASSWGQGTGQLYF.